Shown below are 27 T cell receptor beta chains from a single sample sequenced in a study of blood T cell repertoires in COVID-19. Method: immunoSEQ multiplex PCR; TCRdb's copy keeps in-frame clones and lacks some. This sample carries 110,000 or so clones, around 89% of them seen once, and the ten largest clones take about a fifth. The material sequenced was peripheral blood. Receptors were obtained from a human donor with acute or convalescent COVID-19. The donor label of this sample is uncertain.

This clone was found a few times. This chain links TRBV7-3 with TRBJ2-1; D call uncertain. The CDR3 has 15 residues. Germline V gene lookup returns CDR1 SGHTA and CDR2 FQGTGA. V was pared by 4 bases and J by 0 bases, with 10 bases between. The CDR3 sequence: CASSSDSNSYNEQFF. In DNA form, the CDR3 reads TGTGCCAGCAGCTCAGACTCCAACTCCTACAATGAGCAGTTCTTC.

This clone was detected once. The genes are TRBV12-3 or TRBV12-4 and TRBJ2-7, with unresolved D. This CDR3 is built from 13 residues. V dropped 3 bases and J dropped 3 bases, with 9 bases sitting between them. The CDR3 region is CASSFKAFYEQYF. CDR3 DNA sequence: TGTGCCAGCAGTTTTAAAGCATTCTACGAGCAGTACTTC.

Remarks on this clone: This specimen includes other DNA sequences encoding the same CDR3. The CDR3 spells CSARTGETQYF. The CDR3 bases are TGCAGTGCAAGGACTGGGGAGACCCAGTACTTC. The chain joins TRBV20-1 to TRBJ2-5; possible D gene TRBD2, 5 bases. Trimming removed 6 bases from V and 5 bases from J, with 10 bases in between. Germline CDR1 is DFQATT and CDR2 is SNEGSKA (reference sequence). This CDR3 is built from 11 residues.

In DNA, the CDR3 is TGTGCCAGCAGTCGACTGGTCGGACAGGCCCGCTATGGCTACACCTTC. It specifies CASSRLVGQARYGYTF. V and J are TRBV28 and TRBJ1-2, with 7 bases fitting TRBD1. V lost 5 bases and J lost 4; bases outside the gene matches: 13. There are 16 residues in the CDR3. CDR1 is MDHEN and CDR2 is SYDVKM in the germline V gene.

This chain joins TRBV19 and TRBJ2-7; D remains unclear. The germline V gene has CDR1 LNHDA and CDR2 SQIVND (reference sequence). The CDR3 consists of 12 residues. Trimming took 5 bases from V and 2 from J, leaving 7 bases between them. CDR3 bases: TGTGCCAGTAGTTCCGGAGCCTACGAGCAGTACTTC. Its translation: CASSSGAYEQYF.

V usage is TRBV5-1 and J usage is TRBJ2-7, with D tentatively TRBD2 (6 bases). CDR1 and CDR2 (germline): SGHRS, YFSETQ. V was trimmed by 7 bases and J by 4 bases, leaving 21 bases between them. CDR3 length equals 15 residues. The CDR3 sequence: CASQRAGSSPYEQYF. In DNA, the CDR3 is TGCGCCAGCCAGCGGGCCGGGAGTTCACCTTACGAGCAGTACTTC. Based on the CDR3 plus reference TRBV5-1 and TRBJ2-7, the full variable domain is KAGVTQTPRYLIKTRGQQVTLSCSPISGHRSVSWYQQTPGQGLQFLFEYFSETQRNKGNFPGRFSGRQFSNSRSEMNVSTLELGDSALYLCASQRAGSSPYEQYFGPGTRLTVT.

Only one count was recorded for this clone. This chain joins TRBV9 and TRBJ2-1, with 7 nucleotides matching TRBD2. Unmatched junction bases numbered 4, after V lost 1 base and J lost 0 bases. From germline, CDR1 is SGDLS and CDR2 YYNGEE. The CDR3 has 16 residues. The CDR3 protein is CASSVSGGSSYNEQFF. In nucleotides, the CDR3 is TGTGCCAGCAGCGTATCTGGCGGGAGCTCCTACAATGAGCAGTTCTTC.

The CDR3 bases are TGTGCCAGCAGCCGCACTAGCGGGAGCACAGATACGCAGTATTTT. This encodes CASSRTSGSTDTQYF. The chain has TRBV6-5 and TRBJ2-3, with TRBD2 matching over 9 bases. The CDR3 spans 15 residues. Germline trimming cut 6 bases from V and 0 bases from J; bases unmatched to any gene: 4. From germline, CDR1 is MNHEY and CDR2 SVGAGI.

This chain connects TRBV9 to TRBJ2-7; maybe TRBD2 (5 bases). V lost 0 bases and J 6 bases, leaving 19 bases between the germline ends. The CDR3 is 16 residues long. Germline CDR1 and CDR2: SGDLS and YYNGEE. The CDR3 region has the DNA TGTGCCAGCAGCGTAGCCGCGGGTGCGCGGGTGGCCGAGCAGTACTTC. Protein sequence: CASSVAAGARVAEQYF. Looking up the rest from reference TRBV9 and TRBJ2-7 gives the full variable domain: DSGVTQTPKHLITATGQRVTLRCSPRSGDLSVYWYQQSLDQGLQFLIQYYNGEERAKGNILERFSAQQFPDLHSELNLSSLELGDSALYFCASSVAAGARVAEQYFGPGTRLTVT.

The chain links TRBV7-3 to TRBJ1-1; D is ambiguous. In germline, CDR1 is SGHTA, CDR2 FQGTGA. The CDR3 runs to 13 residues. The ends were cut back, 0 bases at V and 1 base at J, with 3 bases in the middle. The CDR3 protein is CASSLTANTEAFF. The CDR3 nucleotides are TGTGCCAGCAGCTTAACAGCGAACACTGAAGCTTTCTTT.

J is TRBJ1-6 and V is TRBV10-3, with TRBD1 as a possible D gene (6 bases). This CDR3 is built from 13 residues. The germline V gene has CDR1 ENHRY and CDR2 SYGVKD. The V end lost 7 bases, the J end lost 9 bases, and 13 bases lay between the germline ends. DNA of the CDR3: TGTGCCATCACGGTCACAGGGAGTTCACCCCTCCACTTT. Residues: CAITVTGSSPLHF.

The CDR3 loop reads CASSPLDSEAFF. DNA of the CDR3: TGTGCCAGCAGCCCCCTGGACAGTGAAGCTTTCTTT. The J gene is TRBJ1-1, the V gene TRBV9, with TRBD1 as a possible D gene (6 bases). V lost 4 bases and J 7 bases, leaving 11 bases between the germline ends. The CDR3 totals 12 residues. Per the germline V gene, CDR1 is SGDLS and CDR2 is YYNGEE. Supplemented by reference TRBV9 and TRBJ1-1, the full variable domain reads DSGVTQTPKHLITATGQRVTLRCSPRSGDLSVYWYQQSLDQGLQFLIQYYNGEERAKGNILERFSAQQFPDLHSELNLSSLELGDSALYFCASSPLDSEAFFGQGTRLTVV.

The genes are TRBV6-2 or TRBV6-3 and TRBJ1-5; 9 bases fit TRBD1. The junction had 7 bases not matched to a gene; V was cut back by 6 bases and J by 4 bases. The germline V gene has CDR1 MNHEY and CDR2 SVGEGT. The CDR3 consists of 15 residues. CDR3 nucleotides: TGTGCCAGCAGCCCCGGGACAGGGTTTAATCAGCCCCAGCATTTT. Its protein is CASSPGTGFNQPQHF.

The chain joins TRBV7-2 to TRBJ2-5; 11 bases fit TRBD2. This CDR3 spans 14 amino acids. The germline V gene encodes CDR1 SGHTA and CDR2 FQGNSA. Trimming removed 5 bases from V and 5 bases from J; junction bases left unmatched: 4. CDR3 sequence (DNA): TGTGCCAGCAGCGCGGGGACTAGCGGCGAGACCCAGTACTTC. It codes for CASSAGTSGETQYF.

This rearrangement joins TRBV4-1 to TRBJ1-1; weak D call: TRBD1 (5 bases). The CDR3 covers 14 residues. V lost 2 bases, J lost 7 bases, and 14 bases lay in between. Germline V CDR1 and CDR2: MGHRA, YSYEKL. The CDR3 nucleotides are TGCGCCAGCAGCCAAATCGAGCAGGGTCATGAAGCTTTCTTT. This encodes CASSQIEQGHEAFF.

The CDR3 loop reads CASSLGDRGGNQPQHF. In DNA form, the CDR3 reads TGCGCCAGCAGCTTGGGGGACAGGGGCGGCAATCAGCCCCAGCATTTT. V gene TRBV5-1 combines with J gene TRBJ1-5; 10 bases fit TRBD1. V trimming: 0 bases; J trimming: 2 bases; junction bases outside the gene matches: 2. The CDR3 loop spans 16 amino acids. CDR1 is SGHRS and CDR2 is YFSETQ in the germline V gene.

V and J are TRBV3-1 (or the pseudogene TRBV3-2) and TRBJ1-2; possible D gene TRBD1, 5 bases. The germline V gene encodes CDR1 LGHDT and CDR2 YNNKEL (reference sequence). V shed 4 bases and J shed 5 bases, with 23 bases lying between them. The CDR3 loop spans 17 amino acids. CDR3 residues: CASSPTATSESGYGYTF. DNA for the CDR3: TGTGCCAGCAGCCCGACAGCCACCTCGGAATCAGGGTATGGCTACACCTTC.

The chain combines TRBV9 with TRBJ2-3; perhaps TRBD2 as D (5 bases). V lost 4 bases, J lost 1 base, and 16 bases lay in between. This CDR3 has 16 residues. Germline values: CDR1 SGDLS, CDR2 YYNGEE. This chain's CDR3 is CASSFRQSGGTDTQYF. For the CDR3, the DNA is TGTGCCAGCAGCTTTCGGCAATCCGGGGGCACAGATACGCAGTATTTT.

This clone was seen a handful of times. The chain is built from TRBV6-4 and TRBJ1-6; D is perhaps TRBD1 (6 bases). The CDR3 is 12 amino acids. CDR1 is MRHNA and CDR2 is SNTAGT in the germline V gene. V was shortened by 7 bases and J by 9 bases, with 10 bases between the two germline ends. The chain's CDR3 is CASTQGGSPLHF. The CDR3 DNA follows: TGTGCCAGCACCCAAGGGGGTTCACCCCTCCACTTT.

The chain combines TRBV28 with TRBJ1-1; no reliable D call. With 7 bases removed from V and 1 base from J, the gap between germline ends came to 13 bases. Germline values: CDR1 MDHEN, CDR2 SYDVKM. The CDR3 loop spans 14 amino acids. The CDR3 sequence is CASTPGWGNTEAFF. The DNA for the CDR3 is TGTGCCAGCACCCCGGGGTGGGGGAACACTGAAGCTTTCTTT. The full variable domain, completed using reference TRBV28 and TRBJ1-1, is DVKVTQSSRYLVKRTGEKVFLECVQDMDHENMFWYRQDPGLGLRLIYFSYDVKMKEKGDIPEGYSVSREKKERFSLILESASTNQTSMYLCASTPGWGNTEAFFGQGTRLTVV.

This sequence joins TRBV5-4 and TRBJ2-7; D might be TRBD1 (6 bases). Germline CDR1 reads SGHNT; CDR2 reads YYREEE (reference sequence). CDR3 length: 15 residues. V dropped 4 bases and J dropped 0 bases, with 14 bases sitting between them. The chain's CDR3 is CASSVGDTASYEQYF. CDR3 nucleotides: TGTGCCAGCAGCGTAGGGGACACCGCCTCCTACGAGCAGTACTTC.

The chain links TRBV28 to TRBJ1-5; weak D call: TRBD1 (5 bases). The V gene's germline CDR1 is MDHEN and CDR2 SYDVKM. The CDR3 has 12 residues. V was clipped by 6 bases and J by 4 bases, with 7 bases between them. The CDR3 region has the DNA TGTGCCAGCAGCCGGGGGAATCAGCCCCAGCATTTT. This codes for CASSRGNQPQHF.

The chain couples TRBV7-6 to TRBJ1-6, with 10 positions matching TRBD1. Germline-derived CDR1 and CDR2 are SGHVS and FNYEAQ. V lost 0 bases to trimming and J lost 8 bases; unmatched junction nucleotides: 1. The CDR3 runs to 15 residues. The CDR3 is CASSLAGTGDSPLHF. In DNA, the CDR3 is TGTGCCAGCAGCTTAGCCGGGACAGGGGATTCACCCCTCCACTTT.

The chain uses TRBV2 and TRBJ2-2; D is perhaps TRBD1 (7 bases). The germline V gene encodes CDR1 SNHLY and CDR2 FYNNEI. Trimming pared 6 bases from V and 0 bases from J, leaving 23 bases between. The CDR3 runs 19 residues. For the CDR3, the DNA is TGTGCCAGCAGAGTCAGGGGGGCGCAAGGTCCAACGAACACCGGGGAGCTGTTTTTT. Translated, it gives CASRVRGAQGPTNTGELFF.

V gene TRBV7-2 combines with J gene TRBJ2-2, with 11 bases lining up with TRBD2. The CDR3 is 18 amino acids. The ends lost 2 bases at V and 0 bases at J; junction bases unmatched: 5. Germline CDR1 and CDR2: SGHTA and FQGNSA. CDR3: CASSLLSGGASNTGELFF. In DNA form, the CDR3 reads TGTGCCAGCAGCTTACTTAGCGGGGGGGCATCGAACACCGGGGAGCTGTTTTTT.

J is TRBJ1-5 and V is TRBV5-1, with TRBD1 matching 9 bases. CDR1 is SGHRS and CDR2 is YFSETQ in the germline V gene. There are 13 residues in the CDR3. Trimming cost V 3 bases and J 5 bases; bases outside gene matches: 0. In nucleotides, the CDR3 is TGCGCCAGCAGCTGGACAGGGGATCAGCCCCAGCATTTT. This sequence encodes CASSWTGDQPQHF. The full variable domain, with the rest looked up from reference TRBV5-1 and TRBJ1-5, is KAGVTQTPRYLIKTRGQQVTLSCSPISGHRSVSWYQQTPGQGLQFLFEYFSETQRNKGNFPGRFSGRQFSNSRSEMNVSTLELGDSALYLCASSWTGDQPQHFGDGTRLSIL.

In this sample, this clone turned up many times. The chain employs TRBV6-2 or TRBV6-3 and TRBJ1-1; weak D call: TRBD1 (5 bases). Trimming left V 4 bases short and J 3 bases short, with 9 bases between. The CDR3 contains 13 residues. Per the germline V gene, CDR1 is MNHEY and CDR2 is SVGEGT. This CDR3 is CASSSRQYTEAFF. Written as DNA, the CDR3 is TGTGCCAGCAGTTCCAGACAGTACACTGAAGCTTTCTTT.